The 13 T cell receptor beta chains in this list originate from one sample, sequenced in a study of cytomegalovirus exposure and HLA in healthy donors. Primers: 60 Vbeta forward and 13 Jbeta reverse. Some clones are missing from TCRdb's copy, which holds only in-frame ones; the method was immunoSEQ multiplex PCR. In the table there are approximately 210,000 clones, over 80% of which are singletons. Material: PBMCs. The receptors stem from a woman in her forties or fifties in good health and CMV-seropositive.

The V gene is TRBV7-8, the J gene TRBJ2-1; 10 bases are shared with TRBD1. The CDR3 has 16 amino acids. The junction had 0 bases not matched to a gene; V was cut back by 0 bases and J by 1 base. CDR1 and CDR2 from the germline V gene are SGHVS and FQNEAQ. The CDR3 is CASSLAGQGSYNEQFF. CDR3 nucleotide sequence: TGTGCCAGCAGCTTAGCGGGACAGGGGTCCTACAATGAGCAGTTCTTC.

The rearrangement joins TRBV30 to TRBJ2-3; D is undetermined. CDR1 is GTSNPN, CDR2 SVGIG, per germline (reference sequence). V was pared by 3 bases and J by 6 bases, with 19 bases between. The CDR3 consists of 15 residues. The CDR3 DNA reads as TGTGCCTGGAGCCTCCGAGGCTCAAGGTGGGATACGCAGTATTTT. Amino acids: CAWSLRGSRWDTQYF.

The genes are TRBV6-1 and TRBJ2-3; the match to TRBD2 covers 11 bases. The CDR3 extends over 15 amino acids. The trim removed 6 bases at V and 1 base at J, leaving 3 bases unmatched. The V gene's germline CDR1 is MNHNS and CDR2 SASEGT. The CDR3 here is CASRLTSGGTDTQYF. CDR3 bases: TGTGCCAGCAGACTGACTAGCGGGGGCACAGATACGCAGTATTTT.

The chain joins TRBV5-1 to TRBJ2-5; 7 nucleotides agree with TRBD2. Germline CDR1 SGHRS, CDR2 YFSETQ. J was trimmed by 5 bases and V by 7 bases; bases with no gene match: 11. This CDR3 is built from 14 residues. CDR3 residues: CASLPGGGSETQYF. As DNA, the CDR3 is TGCGCCAGCCTCCCGGGGGGAGGGTCGGAGACCCAGTACTTC.

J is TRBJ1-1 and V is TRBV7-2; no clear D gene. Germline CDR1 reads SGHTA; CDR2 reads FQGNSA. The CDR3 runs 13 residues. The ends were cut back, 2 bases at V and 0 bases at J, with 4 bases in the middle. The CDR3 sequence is CASSLFVNTEAFF. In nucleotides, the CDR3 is TGTGCCAGCAGCTTATTCGTGAACACTGAAGCTTTCTTT.

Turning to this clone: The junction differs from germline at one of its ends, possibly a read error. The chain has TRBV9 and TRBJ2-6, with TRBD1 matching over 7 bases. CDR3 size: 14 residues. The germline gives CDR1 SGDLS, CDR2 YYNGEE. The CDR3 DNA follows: TGTGCCAGCAGCGTTACGCCAGGGGGCAACGTCCTGACTTTC. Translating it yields CASSVTPGGNVLTF.

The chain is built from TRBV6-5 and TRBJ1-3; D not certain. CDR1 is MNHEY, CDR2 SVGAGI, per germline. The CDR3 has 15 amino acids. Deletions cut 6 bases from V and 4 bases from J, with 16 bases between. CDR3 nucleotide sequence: TGTGCCAGCAGCCGCGTACTTGAGTCAGGAAACACCATATATTTT. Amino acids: CASSRVLESGNTIYF.

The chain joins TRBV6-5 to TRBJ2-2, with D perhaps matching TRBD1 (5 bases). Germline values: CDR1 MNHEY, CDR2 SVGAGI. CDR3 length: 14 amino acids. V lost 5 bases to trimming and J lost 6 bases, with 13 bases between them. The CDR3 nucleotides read TGTGCCAGCAGTGACCAGGGTCAATCCGGGGAGCTGTTTTTT. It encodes CASSDQGQSGELFF.

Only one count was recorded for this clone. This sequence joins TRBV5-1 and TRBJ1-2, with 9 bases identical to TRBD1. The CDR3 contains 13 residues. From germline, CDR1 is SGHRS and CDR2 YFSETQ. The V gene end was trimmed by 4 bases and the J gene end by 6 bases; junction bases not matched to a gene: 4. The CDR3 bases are TGCGCCAGCAGCATAGGACAGGGGAATGGCTACACCTTC. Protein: CASSIGQGNGYTF.

Written as DNA, the CDR3 is TGTGCCAGCCACCGATACAGGGGAACTGAAGCTTTCTTT. Amino acid sequence: CASHRYRGTEAFF. This chain joins TRBV6-5 and TRBJ1-1, with 7 bases matching TRBD1. The CDR3 spans 13 residues. Germline assignment: CDR1 MNHEY and CDR2 SVGAGI. Trimming at V came to 8 bases and at J to 5 bases, leaving 8 bases not matched to a gene.

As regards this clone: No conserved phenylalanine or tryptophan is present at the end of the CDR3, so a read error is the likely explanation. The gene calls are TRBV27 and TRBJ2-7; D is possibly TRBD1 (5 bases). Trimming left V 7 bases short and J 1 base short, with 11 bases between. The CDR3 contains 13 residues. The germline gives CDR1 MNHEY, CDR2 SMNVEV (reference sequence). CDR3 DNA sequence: TGTGCCAGCACCTGGGCAGGGTCCTACGAGCAGTACCTC. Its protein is CASTWAGSYEQYL.

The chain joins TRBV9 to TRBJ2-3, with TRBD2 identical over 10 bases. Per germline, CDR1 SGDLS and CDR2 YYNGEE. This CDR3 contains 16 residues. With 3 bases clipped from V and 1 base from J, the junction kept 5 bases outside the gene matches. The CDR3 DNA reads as TGTGCCAGCAGCGCCCGGACTAGCGGCCGCACAGATACGCAGTATTTT. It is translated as CASSARTSGRTDTQYF.

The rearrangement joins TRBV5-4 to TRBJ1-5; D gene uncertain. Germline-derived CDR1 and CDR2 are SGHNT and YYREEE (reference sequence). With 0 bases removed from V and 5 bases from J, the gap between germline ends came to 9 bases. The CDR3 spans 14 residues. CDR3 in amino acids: CASSLAGSHQPQHF. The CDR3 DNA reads TGTGCCAGCAGCTTGGCGGGAAGCCATCAGCCCCAGCATTTT.